This TCR beta chain was captured in a study of cytomegalovirus exposure and HLA in healthy donors. The primer mix had 60 Vbeta and 13 Jbeta primers. Sequencing was performed with immunoSEQ multiplex PCR; in TCRdb, only in-frame clones are kept and a portion is missing. The sample records under 300,000 clones, 70% to 90% being singletons. This CDR3 comprises 15 residues. The germline gives CDR1 KGHSH, CDR2 LQKENI. V trimming: 6 bases; J trimming: 4 bases; junction bases outside the gene matches: 5. This chain joins TRBV18 and TRBJ2-1; TRBD2 aligns across 11 bases. The sequence was obtained from a woman in her sixties or seventies in good health and CMV-seropositive. The sample was PBMCs. CDR3 sequence reads: CASSPTSGGYNEQFF. CDR3 sequence (DNA): TGTGCCAGCTCTCCCACTAGCGGGGGATACAATGAGCAGTTCTTC.